These T cell receptor beta chains were read from a single sample in a study of T cell repertoires in cytomegalovirus infection. TCRdb reanalysed the reads using MiXCR and keeps one entry per CDR3 protein. The sample comprises about 530,000 distinct CDR3 sequences, around 27% of which are singletons, and approximately 13% rests with the top ten. The sample consisted of PBMCs. Every receptor here comes from a human donor in good health (CMV status not recorded). Some clones in this sample may be carry-over from other donors' samples. The CDR3 runs from the conserved cysteine through the conserved F or W.

TRBJ1-2,TRBV7-2,CASSPRDRGVGGYTF
TRBJ2-2,TRBV20-1,CSATSGRAGTGELFF
TRBJ1-1,TRBV19,CAAQSGSLEAFF
TRBJ2-1,TRBV6-2/TRBV6-3,CASSYRQPNNEQFF
TRBJ2-3,TRBV27,CASSLSFPARPLSTDTQYF
TRBJ2-5,TRBV4-3,CASSQTGTVKETQYF
TRBJ1-3,TRBV30,CALAGTSGNTIYF
TRBJ2-6,TRBV7-8,CASSSEEGFWRLPSGGSGANVLTF
TRBJ2-2,TRBV18,CASSPLPELAAKANTGELFF
TRBJ2-3,TRBV12-3/TRBV12-4,CASRGPTSGDTDTQYF
TRBJ2-2,TRBV15,CATSRGLAGGRGELFF
TRBJ2-1,TRBV20-1,CSARAFFRRTSSYNEQFF
TRBJ2-1,TRBV6-2/TRBV6-3,CASSSPGTREYNEQFF
TRBJ1-4,TRBV7-2,CASRASATNEKLFF
TRBJ2-4,TRBV12-3/TRBV12-4,CASSLPENIQYF
TRBJ2-1,TRBV12-3/TRBV12-4,CASSFTAGGYEQFF
TRBJ2-7,TRBV7-8,CASSPTGQYYSYEQYF
TRBJ2-1,TRBV7-2,CASLSGVAYNEQFF
TRBJ2-3,TRBV7-9,CASSATGTSGSGADTQYF
TRBJ1-1,TRBV12-3/TRBV12-4,CASSFGPQGRTEAFF
TRBJ2-7,TRBV20-1,CSAREPGQGLYEQYF
TRBJ2-3,TRBV6-2/TRBV6-3,CASSYGAIDTQYF
TRBJ2-5,TRBV5-6,CASSFLPTDNQETQYF